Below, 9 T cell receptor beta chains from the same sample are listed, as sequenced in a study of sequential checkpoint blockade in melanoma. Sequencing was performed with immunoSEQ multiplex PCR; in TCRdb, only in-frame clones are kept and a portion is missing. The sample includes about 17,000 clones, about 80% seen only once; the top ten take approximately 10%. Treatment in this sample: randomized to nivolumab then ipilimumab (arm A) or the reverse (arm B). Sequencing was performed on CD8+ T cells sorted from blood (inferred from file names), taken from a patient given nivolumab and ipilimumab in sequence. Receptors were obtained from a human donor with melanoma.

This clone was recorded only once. Here the CDR3 DNA reads TGTGCCAGCAGCTTAGTCCTCCCAGGCAGCCTCGCAACTAATGAAAAACTGTTTTTT. This translates into CASSLVLPGSLATNEKLFF. The chain joins TRBV7-2 to TRBJ1-4, with D unclear. Trimming left V 1 base short and J 0 bases short, with 18 bases between. This CDR3 has 19 amino acids. The germline V gene has CDR1 SGHTA and CDR2 FQGNSA.

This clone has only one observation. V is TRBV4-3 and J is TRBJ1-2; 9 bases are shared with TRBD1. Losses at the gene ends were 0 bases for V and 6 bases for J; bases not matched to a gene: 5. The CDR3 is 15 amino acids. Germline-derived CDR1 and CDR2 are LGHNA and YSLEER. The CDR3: CASSQDRDREDGYTF. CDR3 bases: TGCGCCAGCAGCCAAGATAGGGACAGGGAGGATGGCTACACCTTC.

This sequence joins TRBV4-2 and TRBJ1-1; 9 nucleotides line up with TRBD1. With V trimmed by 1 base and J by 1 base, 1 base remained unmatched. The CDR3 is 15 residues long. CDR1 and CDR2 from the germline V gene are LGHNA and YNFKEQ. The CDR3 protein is CASSQGGQGNTEAFF. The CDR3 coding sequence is TGTGCCAGCAGCCAAGGGGGACAGGGGAACACTGAAGCTTTCTTT.

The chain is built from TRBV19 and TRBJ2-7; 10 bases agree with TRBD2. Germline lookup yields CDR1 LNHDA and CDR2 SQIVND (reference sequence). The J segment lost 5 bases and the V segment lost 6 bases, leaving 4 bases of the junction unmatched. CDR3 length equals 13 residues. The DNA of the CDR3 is TGTGCCAGTAGCTCTCTAGCGGGGGACGAGCAGTACTTC. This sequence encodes CASSSLAGDEQYF.

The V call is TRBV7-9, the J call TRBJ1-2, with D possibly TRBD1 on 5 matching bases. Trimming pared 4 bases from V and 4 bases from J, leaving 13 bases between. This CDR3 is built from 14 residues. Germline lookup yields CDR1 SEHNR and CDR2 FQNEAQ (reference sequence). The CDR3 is CASSSHGGFYGYTF. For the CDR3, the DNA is TGTGCCAGCAGCTCACACGGGGGTTTCTATGGCTACACCTTC.

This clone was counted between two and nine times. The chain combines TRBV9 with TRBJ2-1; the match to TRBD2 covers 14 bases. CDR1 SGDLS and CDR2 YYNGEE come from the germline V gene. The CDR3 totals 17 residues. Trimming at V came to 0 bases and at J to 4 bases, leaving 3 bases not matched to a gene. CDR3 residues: CASSVGGTSGGYNEQFF. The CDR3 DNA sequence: TGTGCCAGCAGCGTAGGGGGGACTAGCGGGGGTTACAATGAGCAGTTCTTC.

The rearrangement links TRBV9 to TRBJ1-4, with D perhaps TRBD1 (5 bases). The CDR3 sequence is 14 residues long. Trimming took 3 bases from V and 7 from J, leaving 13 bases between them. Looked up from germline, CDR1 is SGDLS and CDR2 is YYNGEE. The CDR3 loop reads CASSEGRASEKLFF. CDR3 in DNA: TGTGCCAGCAGCGAGGGCAGGGCTTCTGAAAAACTGTTTTTT.

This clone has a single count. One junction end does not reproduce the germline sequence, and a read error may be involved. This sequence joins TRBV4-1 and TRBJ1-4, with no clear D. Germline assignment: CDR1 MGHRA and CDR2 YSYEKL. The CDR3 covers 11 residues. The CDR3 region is CASSQGASTLF. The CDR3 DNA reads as TGCGCCAGCAGCCAAGGGGCGTCTACGCTTTTT.

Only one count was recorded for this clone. The DNA for the CDR3 is TGTGCCAGCAGTTCTAAGGGGCGGGAAGTCAGCTATGGCTACACCTTC. As protein: CASSSKGREVSYGYTF. V and J are TRBV2 and TRBJ1-2; D might be TRBD1 (5 bases). V dropped 5 bases and J dropped 4 bases, with 20 bases sitting between them. The CDR3 runs to 16 residues. CDR1 is SNHLY, CDR2 FYNNEI, per germline.